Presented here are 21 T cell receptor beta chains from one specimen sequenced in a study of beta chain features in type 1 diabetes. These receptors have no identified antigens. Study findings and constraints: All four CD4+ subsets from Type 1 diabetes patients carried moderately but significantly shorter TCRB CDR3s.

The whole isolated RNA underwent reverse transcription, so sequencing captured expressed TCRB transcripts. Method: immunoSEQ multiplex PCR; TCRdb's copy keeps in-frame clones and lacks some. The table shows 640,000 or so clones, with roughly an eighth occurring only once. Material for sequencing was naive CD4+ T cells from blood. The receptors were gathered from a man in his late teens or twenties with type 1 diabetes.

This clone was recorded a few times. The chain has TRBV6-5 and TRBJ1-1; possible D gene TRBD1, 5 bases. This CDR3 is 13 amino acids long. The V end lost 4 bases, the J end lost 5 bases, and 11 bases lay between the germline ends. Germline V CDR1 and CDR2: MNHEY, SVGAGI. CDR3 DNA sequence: TGTGCCAGCAGTTCCGGGACGAGGACTGAAGCTTTCTTT. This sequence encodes CASSSGTRTEAFF.

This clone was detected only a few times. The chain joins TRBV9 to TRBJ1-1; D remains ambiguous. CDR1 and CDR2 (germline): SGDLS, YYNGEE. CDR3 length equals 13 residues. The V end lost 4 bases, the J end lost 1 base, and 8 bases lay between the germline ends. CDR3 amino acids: CASSPSGNTEAFF. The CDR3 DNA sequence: TGTGCCAGCAGCCCCTCGGGGAACACTGAAGCTTTCTTT.

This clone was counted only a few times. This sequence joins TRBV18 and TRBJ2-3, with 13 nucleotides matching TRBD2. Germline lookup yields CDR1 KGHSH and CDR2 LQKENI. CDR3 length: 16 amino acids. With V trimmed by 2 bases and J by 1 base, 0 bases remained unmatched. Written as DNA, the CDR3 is TGTGCCAGCTCACCAGGACTAGCGGGAGGCACAGATACGCAGTATTTT. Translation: CASSPGLAGGTDTQYF.

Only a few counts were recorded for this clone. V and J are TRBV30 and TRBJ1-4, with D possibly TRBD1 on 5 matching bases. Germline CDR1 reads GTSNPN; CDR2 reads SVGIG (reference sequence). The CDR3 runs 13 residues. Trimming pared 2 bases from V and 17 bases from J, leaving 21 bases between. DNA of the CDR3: TGTGCCTGGAGTCTTGTCCCAGGAGGGGAAGTTTTTTTT. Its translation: CAWSLVPGGEVFF.

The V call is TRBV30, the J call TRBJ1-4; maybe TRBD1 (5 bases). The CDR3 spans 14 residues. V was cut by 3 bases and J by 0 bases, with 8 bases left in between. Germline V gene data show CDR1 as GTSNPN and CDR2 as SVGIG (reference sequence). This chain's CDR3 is CAWRQGATNEKLFF. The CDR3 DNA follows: TGTGCCTGGAGGCAGGGCGCAACTAATGAAAAACTGTTTTTT.

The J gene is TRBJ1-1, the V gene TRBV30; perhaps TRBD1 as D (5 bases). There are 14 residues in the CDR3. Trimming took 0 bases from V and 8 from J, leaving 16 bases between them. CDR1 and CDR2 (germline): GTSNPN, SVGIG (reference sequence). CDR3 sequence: CAWSVGTGEGEAFF. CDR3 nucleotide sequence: TGTGCCTGGAGTGTAGGGACCGGGGAAGGAGAAGCTTTCTTT.

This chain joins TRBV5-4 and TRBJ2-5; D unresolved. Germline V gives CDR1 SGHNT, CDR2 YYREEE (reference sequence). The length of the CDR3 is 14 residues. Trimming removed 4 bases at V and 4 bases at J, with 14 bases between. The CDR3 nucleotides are TGTGCCAGCAGCATCATGGGCTCTGGAGAGACCCAGTACTTC. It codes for CASSIMGSGETQYF. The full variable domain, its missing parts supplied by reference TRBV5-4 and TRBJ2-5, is ETGVTQSPTHLIKTRGQQVTLRCSSQSGHNTVSWYQQALGQGPQFIFQYYREEENGRGNFPPRFSGLQFPNYSSELNVNALELDDSALYLCASSIMGSGETQYFGPGTRLLVL.

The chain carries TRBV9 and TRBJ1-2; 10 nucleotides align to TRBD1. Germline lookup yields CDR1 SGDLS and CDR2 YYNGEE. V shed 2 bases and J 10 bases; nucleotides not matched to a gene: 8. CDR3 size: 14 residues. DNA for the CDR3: TGTGCCAGCAGCGTCACACGGGACAGGGGTGTCTACACCTTC. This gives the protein CASSVTRDRGVYTF.

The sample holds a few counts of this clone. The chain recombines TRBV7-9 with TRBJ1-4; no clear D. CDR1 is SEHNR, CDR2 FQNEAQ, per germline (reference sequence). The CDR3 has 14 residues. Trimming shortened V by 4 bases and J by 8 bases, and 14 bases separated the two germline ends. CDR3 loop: CASSSPNAGEKLFF. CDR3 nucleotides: TGTGCCAGCAGCTCACCTAACGCGGGGGAAAAACTGTTTTTT.

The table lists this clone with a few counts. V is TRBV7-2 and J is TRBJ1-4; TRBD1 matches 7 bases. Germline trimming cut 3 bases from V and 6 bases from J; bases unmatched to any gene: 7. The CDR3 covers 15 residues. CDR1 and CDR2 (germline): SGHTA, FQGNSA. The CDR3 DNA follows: TGTGCCAGCAGCTTCGATAGACAGGGCTATGAAAAACTGTTTTTT. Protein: CASSFDRQGYEKLFF.

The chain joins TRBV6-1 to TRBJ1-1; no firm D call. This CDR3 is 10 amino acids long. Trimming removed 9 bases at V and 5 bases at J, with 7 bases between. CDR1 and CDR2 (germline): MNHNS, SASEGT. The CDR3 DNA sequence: TGTGCCAGTAAGAGGACTGAAGCTTTCTTT. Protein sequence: CASKRTEAFF.

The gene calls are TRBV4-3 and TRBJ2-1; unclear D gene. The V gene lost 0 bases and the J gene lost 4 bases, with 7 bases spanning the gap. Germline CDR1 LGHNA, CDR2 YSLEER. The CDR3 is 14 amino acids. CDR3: CASSQESRYNEQFF. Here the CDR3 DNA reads TGCGCCAGCAGCCAAGAGAGTCGTTACAATGAGCAGTTCTTC.

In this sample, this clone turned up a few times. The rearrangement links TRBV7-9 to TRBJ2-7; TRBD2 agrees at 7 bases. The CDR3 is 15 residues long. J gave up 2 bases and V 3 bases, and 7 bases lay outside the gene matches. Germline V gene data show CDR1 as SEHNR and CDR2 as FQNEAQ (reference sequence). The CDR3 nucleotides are TGTGCCAGCAGCTTGGTGAGAGCGGGGACCTACGAGCAGTACTTC. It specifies CASSLVRAGTYEQYF.

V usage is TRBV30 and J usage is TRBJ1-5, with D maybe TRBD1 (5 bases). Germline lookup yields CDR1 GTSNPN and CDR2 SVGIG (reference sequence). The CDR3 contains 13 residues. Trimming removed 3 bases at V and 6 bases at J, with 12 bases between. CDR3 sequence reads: CAWSPKGTQPQHF. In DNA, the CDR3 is TGTGCCTGGAGCCCGAAGGGGACTCAGCCCCAGCATTTT.

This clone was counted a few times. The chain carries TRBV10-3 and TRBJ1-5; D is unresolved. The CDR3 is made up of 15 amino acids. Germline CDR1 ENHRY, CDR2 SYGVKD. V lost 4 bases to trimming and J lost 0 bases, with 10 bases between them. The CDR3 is CAISGSPLSNQPQHF. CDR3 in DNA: TGTGCCATCAGTGGGTCTCCTCTTAGCAATCAGCCCCAGCATTTT.

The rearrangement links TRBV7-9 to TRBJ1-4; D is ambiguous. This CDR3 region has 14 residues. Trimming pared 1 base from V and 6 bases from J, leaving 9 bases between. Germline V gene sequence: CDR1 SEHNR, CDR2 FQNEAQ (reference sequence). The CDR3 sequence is CASSLDWRDEKLFF. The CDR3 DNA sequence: TGTGCCAGCAGCTTAGATTGGAGGGATGAAAAACTGTTTTTT. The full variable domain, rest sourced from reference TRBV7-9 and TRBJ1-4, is DTGVSQNPRHKITKRGQNVTFRCDPISEHNRLYWYRQTLGQGPEFLTYFQNEAQLEKSRLLSDRFSAERPKGSFSTLEIQRTEQGDSAMYLCASSLDWRDEKLFFGSGTQLSVL.

The CDR3 loop reads CASSLVAGQNEQFF. CDR3 bases: TGTGCCAGCAGCTTAGTGGCGGGACAAAATGAGCAGTTCTTC. The J gene is TRBJ2-1, the V gene TRBV7-9, with D perhaps given as TRBD1 or TRBD2 (6 bases each). V shed 1 base and J shed 7 bases, with 11 bases lying between them. The CDR3 sequence is 14 residues long. Per germline, CDR1 SEHNR and CDR2 FQNEAQ (reference sequence).

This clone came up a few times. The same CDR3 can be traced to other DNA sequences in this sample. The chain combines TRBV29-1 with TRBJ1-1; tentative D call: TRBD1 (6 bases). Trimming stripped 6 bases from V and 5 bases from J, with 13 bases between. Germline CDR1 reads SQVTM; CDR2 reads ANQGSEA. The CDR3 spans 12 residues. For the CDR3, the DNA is TGCAGCGTACAGGGACTATATACTGAAGCTTTCTTT. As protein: CSVQGLYTEAFF.

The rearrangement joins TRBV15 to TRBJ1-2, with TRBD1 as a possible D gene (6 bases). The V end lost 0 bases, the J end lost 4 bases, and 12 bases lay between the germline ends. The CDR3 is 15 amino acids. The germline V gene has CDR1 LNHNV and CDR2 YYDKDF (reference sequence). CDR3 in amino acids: CATSRDRTGSYGYTF. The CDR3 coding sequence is TGTGCCACCAGCAGAGACAGAACAGGGAGCTATGGCTACACCTTC.

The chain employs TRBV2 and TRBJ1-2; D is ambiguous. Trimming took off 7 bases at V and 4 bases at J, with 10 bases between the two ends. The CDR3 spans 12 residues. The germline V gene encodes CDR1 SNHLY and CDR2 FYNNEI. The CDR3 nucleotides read TGTGCCAGCAAGGGAGCCGGCTATGGCTACACCTTC. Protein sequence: CASKGAGYGYTF.

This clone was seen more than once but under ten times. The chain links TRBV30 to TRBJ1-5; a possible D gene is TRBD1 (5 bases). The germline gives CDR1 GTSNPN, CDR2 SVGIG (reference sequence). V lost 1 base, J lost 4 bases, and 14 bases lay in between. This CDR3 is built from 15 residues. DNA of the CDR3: TGTGCCTGGAGTGGTGTCCAGGGAGCAAATCAGCCCCAGCATTTT. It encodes CAWSGVQGANQPQHF. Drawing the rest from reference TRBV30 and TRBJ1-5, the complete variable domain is SQTIHQWPATLVQPVGSPLSLECTVEGTSNPNLYWYRQAAGRGLQLLFYSVGIGQISSEVPQNLSASRPQDRQFILSSKKLLLSDSGFYLCAWSGVQGANQPQHFGDGTRLSIL.